In this sample, the clone carrying this T cell receptor beta chain turned up a few times. The data were taken from a study of blood T cells in healthy people across ages. Primers used in a second PCR of about 6 to 11 cycles were a sample-barcoded 5' primer and a J-beta primer mix. Each cDNA was tagged by a template-switch adaptor containing 12 random nucleotides. TCRdb re-analysed the 5' RACE reads in MiXCR, keeping a single row per CDR3 protein. The sample includes 800,000 or so distinct CDR3 sequences, about 25% of them seen just once. Germline lookup yields CDR1 SGHVS and CDR2 FQNEAQ. This CDR3 is 14 amino acids long. The same sample was also studied in work on T cells of mothers and their children.

This TCR derives from a boy aged 5 to 17 in good health. Sequencing used blood. The rearrangement links TRBV7-8 to TRBJ2-1; D is unresolved. The better agreement between TRBJ2-5 and the DNA end casts doubt on the J call. The CDR3 DNA reads as TGTGCCAGCAGCTTCTGGGGTCAGGAAGAGACCCAGTACTTC. Residues: CASSFWGQEETQYF.